Shown below are 29 T cell receptor beta chains from a single sample sequenced in a study of shared clonotypes between healthy human individuals. TCRdb's copy holds only in-frame clones and misses some; the assay was immunoSEQ multiplex PCR. The table records about 820,000 clones, around 92% of them present only once. Naive CD8 cells, CD45RO-negative and positively selected for CCR7, excluded terminally differentiated effector memory CD45RA+ cells. Sequences were obtained from naive CD8+ T cells sorted from blood. These receptors all come from a man in his thirties or forties in good health.

The V and J genes are TRBV5-6 and TRBJ2-1; D may be TRBD1 (6 bases). This CDR3 region has 15 residues. In germline, CDR1 is SGHDT, CDR2 YYEEEE. Trimming cost V 7 bases and J 0 bases, with 14 bases left between them. CDR3 loop: CASLSGADSYNEQFF. CDR3 DNA sequence: TGTGCCAGCTTATCAGGGGCCGACTCCTACAATGAGCAGTTCTTC.

This chain uses TRBV6-1 with TRBJ1-2; D is undetermined. Germline CDR1 reads MNHNS; CDR2 reads SASEGT. Trimming shortened V by 0 bases and J by 5 bases, and 19 bases separated the two germline ends. The CDR3 runs 17 residues. CDR3 residues: CASSEALYRQDSYGYTF. In DNA, the CDR3 is TGTGCCAGCAGTGAAGCGCTTTACCGTCAGGATAGTTATGGCTACACCTTC.

The chain recombines TRBV29-1 with TRBJ2-4; D is possibly TRBD1 or TRBD2 (5 bases each). The CDR3 has 14 residues. V lost 0 bases, J lost 0 bases, and 6 bases lay in between. Germline CDR1 reads SQVTM; CDR2 reads ANQGSEA. DNA for the CDR3: TGCAGCGTTGAAGAAGGGACAGCCAAAAACATTCAGTACTTC. Encoded protein: CSVEEGTAKNIQYF.

The chain employs TRBV28 and TRBJ2-5; weak D call: TRBD1 (5 bases). Germline values: CDR1 MDHEN, CDR2 SYDVKM. The CDR3 consists of 15 residues. V was trimmed by 7 bases and J by 2 bases, leaving 17 bases between them. CDR3 DNA: TGTGCCAGCACTCACCAGACAGTTCGACAAGAGACCCAGTACTTC. Translated, it gives CASTHQTVRQETQYF.

This chain joins TRBV27 and TRBJ1-1; D unresolved. The CDR3 consists of 14 residues. The germline V and J ends were trimmed by 3 bases and 6 bases, with 14 bases remaining between them. The V gene's germline CDR1 is MNHEY and CDR2 SMNVEV (reference sequence). CDR3 sequence reads: CASSLIQTSAEAFF. CDR3 nucleotide sequence: TGTGCCAGCAGTTTGATACAGACTTCGGCTGAAGCTTTCTTT.

The chain is built from TRBV7-9 and TRBJ2-5; D possibly uses TRBD1 or TRBD2 (6 bases each). Germline loops: CDR1 SEHNR, CDR2 FQNEAQ (reference sequence). Trimming shortened V by 3 bases and J by 5 bases, and 10 bases separated the two germline ends. The CDR3 sequence is 13 residues long. The CDR3 nucleotides read TGTGCCAGCAGCTTGCAGGGGAGGGAGACCCAGTACTTC. Translated: CASSLQGRETQYF.

This chain joins TRBV9 and TRBJ2-7; D may be TRBD1 (7 bases). The V and J ends lost 3 bases and 5 bases respectively, with 15 bases between them. The length of the CDR3 is 14 residues. Germline-derived CDR1 and CDR2 are SGDLS and YYNGEE. The CDR3 DNA follows: TGTGCCAGCAGCGCAGGGGGGACAGTTCACGAGCAGTACTTC. Protein: CASSAGGTVHEQYF.

This clone has only one observation. The chain combines TRBV2 with TRBJ2-3, with a possible D match to TRBD2 (5 bases). The CDR3 covers 15 residues. Germline assignment: CDR1 SNHLY and CDR2 FYNNEI. V was clipped by 8 bases and J by 1 base, with 16 bases between them. The CDR3, as DNA: TGTGCCAGCCTCGAGGGTTATGGCGGCACAGATACGCAGTATTTT. Protein: CASLEGYGGTDTQYF.

V and J are TRBV27 and TRBJ2-3; 10 bases are a match to TRBD2. The germline V gene has CDR1 MNHEY and CDR2 SMNVEV (reference sequence). After removal of 1 base from V and 2 bases from J, the junction contained 6 bases not matched to a gene. The CDR3 is made up of 17 amino acids. The CDR3 is CASSLYASGSNTDTQYF. The CDR3 coding sequence is TGTGCCAGCAGTTTATATGCTAGCGGGAGTAACACAGATACGCAGTATTTT.

The J gene is TRBJ2-1, the V gene TRBV5-1, with 13 positions matching TRBD2. V trimming: 1 base; J trimming: 2 bases; junction bases outside the gene matches: 3. Germline V gives CDR1 SGHRS, CDR2 YFSETQ. This CDR3 has 17 residues. CDR3: CASSLRTSGSPYNEQFF. CDR3 DNA: TGCGCCAGCAGCTTGCGGACTAGCGGGAGCCCCTACAATGAGCAGTTCTTC.

The genes are TRBV25-1 and TRBJ2-5, with unresolved D. Germline-derived CDR1 and CDR2 are MGHDK and SYGVNS. The CDR3 runs to 18 residues. V lost 2 bases and J lost 5, with 24 bases in between. The CDR3 loop is CASSEKLWTRRSEETQYF. CDR3 bases: TGTGCCAGCAGTGAAAAGTTGTGGACGAGGCGGTCGGAGGAGACCCAGTACTTC.

The gene calls are TRBV27 and TRBJ2-7; the D call may be TRBD1 or TRBD2 (6 bases each). Trimming stripped 8 bases from V and 7 bases from J, with 21 bases between. Germline CDR1 reads MNHEY; CDR2 reads SMNVEV (reference sequence). This CDR3 comprises 14 residues. CDR3: CASAPGAGLREQYF. CDR3 coding DNA: TGTGCCAGCGCCCCAGGGGCGGGATTGAGGGAGCAGTACTTC.

Written as DNA, the CDR3 is TGTGCCAGCAGCTCCCTTTCAGGGCAGAACACTGAAGCTTTCTTT. Translated: CASSSLSGQNTEAFF. This sequence joins TRBV7-9 and TRBJ1-1, with D perhaps TRBD1 (5 bases). The CDR3 totals 15 residues. Germline lookup yields CDR1 SEHNR and CDR2 FQNEAQ (reference sequence). Deletions cut 4 bases from V and 1 base from J, with 13 bases between.

This chain joins TRBV7-2 and TRBJ1-2; 10 bases map to TRBD1. Germline V gene lookup returns CDR1 SGHTA and CDR2 FQGNSA. The CDR3 is 17 amino acids. J lost 8 bases, V lost 5 bases, and 17 bases had no gene match. The CDR3 region is CASSVRDRGAQFGGYTF. The CDR3 coding sequence is TGTGCCAGCAGCGTCCGGGACAGGGGCGCCCAGTTCGGGGGCTACACCTTC.

The rearrangement uses TRBV19 and TRBJ2-7, with D possibly TRBD2 on 5 matching bases. Germline values: CDR1 LNHDA, CDR2 SQIVND (reference sequence). V was cut by 5 bases and J by 4 bases, with 18 bases left in between. The CDR3 totals 15 residues. CDR3: CASSPLVGAVYEQYF. The CDR3 nucleotides read TGTGCCAGTAGTCCACTAGTAGGAGCGGTATACGAGCAGTACTTC.

This chain uses TRBV6-5 with TRBJ2-7; TRBD1 aligns across 7 bases. Germline V CDR1 and CDR2: MNHEY, SVGAGI. The CDR3 is 14 amino acids. V trimming: 7 bases; J trimming: 4 bases; junction bases outside the gene matches: 10. Written as DNA, the CDR3 is TGTGCCAGCACCACCAGGACAGGCCCTTACGAGCAGTACTTC. Its translation: CASTTRTGPYEQYF.

The V gene is TRBV6-4, the J gene TRBJ2-3; 8 nucleotides agree with TRBD1. Germline loops: CDR1 MRHNA, CDR2 SNTAGT. V lost 6 bases and J lost 1; bases outside the gene matches: 6. There are 15 residues in the CDR3. DNA for the CDR3: TGTGCCAGCAGGGACAGGGAGGTCCGCACAGATACGCAGTATTTT. Translating it yields CASRDREVRTDTQYF.

This chain joins TRBV4-1 and TRBJ2-1; D unclear. CDR1 is MGHRA and CDR2 is YSYEKL in the germline V gene. Trimming took off 3 bases at V and 8 bases at J, with 8 bases between the two ends. This CDR3 has 12 amino acids. Here the CDR3 DNA reads TGCGCCAGCAGCCAGGCCTCGGATGAGCAGTTCTTC. It translates to CASSQASDEQFF.

This chain uses TRBV11-2 with TRBJ2-4; D is possibly TRBD1 (5 bases). Trimming removed 9 bases at V and 8 bases at J, with 11 bases between. Germline CDR1 and CDR2: SGHAT and FQNNGV. The CDR3 spans 11 residues. The CDR3 is CASGAVDIQYF. The CDR3 DNA reads as TGTGCCAGTGGGGCAGTGGACATTCAGTACTTC.

The gene calls are TRBV2 and TRBJ2-7, with TRBD2 matching over 7 bases. Germline trimming cut 2 bases from V and 1 base from J; bases unmatched to any gene: 5. CDR1 is SNHLY, CDR2 FYNNEI, per germline. The CDR3 loop spans 15 amino acids. Written as DNA, the CDR3 is TGTGCCAGCAGTGAATCCACTAGCGCGTCCTACGAGCAGTACTTC. Its protein product is CASSESTSASYEQYF.

The J gene is TRBJ2-5, the V gene TRBV5-1; TRBD1 matches 7 bases. CDR1 and CDR2 (germline): SGHRS, YFSETQ. The CDR3 is made up of 11 amino acids. The J segment lost 5 bases and the V segment lost 7 bases, leaving 2 bases of the junction unmatched. The CDR3 spells CASQQGETQYF. In DNA, the CDR3 is TGCGCCAGCCAACAGGGGGAGACCCAGTACTTC.

The V gene is TRBV29-1, the J gene TRBJ2-1; 7 bases agree with TRBD2. Per the germline V gene, CDR1 is SQVTM and CDR2 is ANQGSEA. CDR3 length: 14 amino acids. Losses at the gene ends were 1 base for V and 5 bases for J; bases not matched to a gene: 5. Here the CDR3 DNA reads TGCAGCGTTGAAGGACTAGCCGACGACAATGAGCAGTTCTTC. Amino acid sequence: CSVEGLADDNEQFF.

This chain connects TRBV11-2 to TRBJ2-1; D is perhaps TRBD1 or TRBD2 (6 bases each). The CDR3 consists of 13 residues. CDR1 and CDR2 from the germline V gene are SGHAT and FQNNGV. The V end lost 5 bases, the J end lost 7 bases, and 12 bases lay between the germline ends. The CDR3 loop reads CASSRTGRNEQFF. The DNA of the CDR3 is TGTGCCAGCAGCCGTACAGGGAGGAATGAGCAGTTCTTC.

This clone has just one count. The rearrangement uses TRBV4-1 and TRBJ2-7; D unclear. This CDR3 is built from 16 residues. Germline loops: CDR1 MGHRA, CDR2 YSYEKL. V lost 0 bases to trimming and J lost 0 bases, with 12 bases between them. The DNA of the CDR3 is TGCGCCAGCAGCCAAGATCTCGGCTATGGCTCCTACGAGCAGTACTTC. Its protein is CASSQDLGYGSYEQYF.

This chain links TRBV7-9 with TRBJ2-7; possibly TRBD2 for D (7 bases). CDR1 and CDR2 (germline): SEHNR, FQNEAQ (reference sequence). The length of the CDR3 is 16 residues. The ends were cut back, 5 bases at V and 3 bases at J, with 20 bases in the middle. The CDR3 region is CASSAPLGGDDYEQYF. CDR3 bases: TGTGCCAGCAGCGCCCCTTTAGGGGGGGATGACTACGAGCAGTACTTC.

This clone was seen a few times. The chain has TRBV5-4 and TRBJ2-3, with TRBD2 matching 10 bases. Per germline, CDR1 SGHNT and CDR2 YYREEE (reference sequence). The V gene end was trimmed by 2 bases and the J gene end by 1 base; junction bases not matched to a gene: 7. The CDR3 extends over 17 amino acids. Here the CDR3 reads CASSFLAGVFRTDTQYF. DNA of the CDR3: TGTGCCAGCAGCTTTCTAGCGGGAGTTTTTCGCACAGATACGCAGTATTTT.

The rearrangement uses TRBV4-1 and TRBJ2-5; 9 bases are shared with TRBD2. Unmatched junction bases numbered 9, after V lost 4 bases and J lost 3 bases. This CDR3 has 16 amino acids. The germline V gene has CDR1 MGHRA and CDR2 YSYEKL. This CDR3 is CASSRPQREAEETQYF. As DNA, the CDR3 is TGCGCCAGCAGCCGGCCCCAGCGGGAGGCGGAAGAGACCCAGTACTTC.

CDR3 region: CASSTFGRLADTQYF. DNA of the CDR3: TGTGCCAGCAGTACTTTTGGAAGACTCGCAGATACGCAGTATTTT. V gene TRBV6-6 combines with J gene TRBJ2-3; D is undetermined. From germline, CDR1 is MNHNY and CDR2 SVGAGI (reference sequence). The ends were cut back, 5 bases at V and 4 bases at J, with 16 bases in the middle. The CDR3 has 15 residues.

The chain recombines TRBV6-1 with TRBJ2-2, with D uncertain. CDR3 length: 13 residues. The V gene's germline CDR1 is MNHNS and CDR2 SASEGT. The ends were cut back, 4 bases at V and 2 bases at J, with 5 bases in the middle. CDR3 DNA sequence: TGTGCCAGCAGTGGAGCCAACACCGGGGAGCTGTTTTTT. It yields the protein CASSGANTGELFF.